These 26 T cell receptor beta chains share one sample of origin, sequenced in a study of OX40 agonist ivuxolimab in advanced cancers. The repertoire was sequenced with immunoSEQ multiplex PCR; TCRdb's copy has only in-frame clones and lacks some. This sample has about 64,000 clones; roughly nine tenths occur once, and the top ten carry 0.67%. The specimen comprised CD4+ or CD8+ T cells sorted from blood, sampled in a trial of the OX40 agonist ivuxolimab. Source of these receptors: an adult with an advanced solid tumor such as melanoma, head and neck, liver or kidney cancer.

The chain combines TRBV7-9 with TRBJ2-2; D might be TRBD2 (6 bases). The CDR3 has 13 amino acids. CDR1 and CDR2 from the germline V gene are SEHNR and FQNEAQ (reference sequence). The ends were cut back, 3 bases at V and 8 bases at J, with 10 bases in the middle. CDR3 bases: TGTGCCAGCAGCTTGGGAGGAAAAGGGGAGCTGTTTTTT. Its translation: CASSLGGKGELFF. The full variable domain, completed using reference TRBV7-9 and TRBJ2-2, is DTGVSQNPRHKITKRGQNVTFRCDPISEHNRLYWYRQTLGQGPEFLTYFQNEAQLEKSRLLSDRFSAERPKGSFSTLEIQRTEQGDSAMYLCASSLGGKGELFFGEGSRLTVL.

The CDR3: CASSFGGGTDTQYF. As DNA, the CDR3 is TGTGCCAGCAGCTTTGGGGGGGGTACAGATACGCAGTATTTT. The chain recombines TRBV5-4 with TRBJ2-3, with 7 bases matching TRBD2. CDR3 length: 14 amino acids. CDR1 and CDR2 (germline): SGHNT, YYREEE (reference sequence). With 2 bases clipped from V and 3 bases from J, the junction kept 3 bases outside the gene matches. The whole variable domain, remainder taken from reference TRBV5-4 and TRBJ2-3, is ETGVTQSPTHLIKTRGQQVTLRCSSQSGHNTVSWYQQALGQGPQFIFQYYREEENGRGNFPPRFSGLQFPNYSSELNVNALELDDSALYLCASSFGGGTDTQYFGPGTRLTVL.

This sequence joins TRBV19 and TRBJ1-2; 11 positions match TRBD1. The germline V gene encodes CDR1 LNHDA and CDR2 SQIVND (reference sequence). The CDR3 has 14 residues. The V segment lost 6 bases and the J segment 2 bases; nucleotides outside the gene matches: 2. As DNA, the CDR3 is TGTGCCAGTAGGGACAGGGGGCCCAACTATGGCTACACCTTC. Its protein product is CASRDRGPNYGYTF. Full variable domain (outside the CDR3, taken from reference TRBV19 and TRBJ1-2): DGGITQSPKYLFRKEGQNVTLSCEQNLNHDAMYWYRQDPGQGLRLIYYSQIVNDFQKGDIAEGYSVSREKKESFPLTVTSAQKNPTAFYLCASRDRGPNYGYTFGSGTRLTVV.

By share, this clone ranks as medium-sized. The rearrangement joins TRBV20-1 to TRBJ1-1; D unclear. The CDR3 is made up of 11 amino acids. V was clipped by 6 bases and J by 1 base, with 6 bases between them. From germline, CDR1 is DFQATT and CDR2 SNEGSKA (reference sequence). The CDR3 region has the DNA TGCAGTGCCCCGTGGAACACTGAAGCTTTCTTT. Translated, it gives CSAPWNTEAFF.

In nucleotides, the CDR3 is TGTGCCAGCTCACCCACAGAAAAGAACACTGAAGCTTTCTTT. Its translation is CASSPTEKNTEAFF. The V call is TRBV18, the J call TRBJ1-1; D is ambiguous. Germline CDR1 and CDR2: KGHSH and LQKENI. The V end was cut by 3 bases, the J end by 1 base, with 9 bases between. CDR3 length: 14 amino acids.

The chain employs TRBV19 and TRBJ1-2; D perhaps matches TRBD1 (6 bases). The CDR3 covers 13 residues. Trimming removed 5 bases at V and 4 bases at J, with 11 bases between. From germline, CDR1 is LNHDA and CDR2 SQIVND (reference sequence). CDR3 DNA: TGTGCCAGTAGTGTAAGGGACATCTATGGCTACACCTTC. Residues: CASSVRDIYGYTF.

The rearrangement joins TRBV7-2 to TRBJ1-2, with D maybe TRBD1 (6 bases). Germline V gene data show CDR1 as SGHTA and CDR2 as FQGNSA. The germline V and J ends were trimmed by 6 bases and 7 bases, with 12 bases remaining between them. The CDR3 consists of 12 residues. CDR3 sequence (DNA): TGTGCCAGCAGTTCACAGGGAAGTGGCTACACCTTC. It is translated as CASSSQGSGYTF.

This rearrangement joins TRBV7-3 to TRBJ2-5, with D possibly matching TRBD2 (6 bases). The germline CDR1 and CDR2 sequences are SGHTA and FQGTGA. V was trimmed by 5 bases and J by 5 bases, leaving 12 bases between them. The CDR3 length is 13 residues. CDR3 sequence: CASSPRGGETQYF. The CDR3 DNA sequence: TGTGCCAGCAGCCCGCGGGGTGGGGAGACCCAGTACTTC.

V is TRBV5-5 and J is TRBJ2-1; weak D call: TRBD2 (5 bases). Trimming removed 1 base at V and 8 bases at J, with 10 bases between. Germline-derived CDR1 and CDR2 are SGHKS and YYEKEE (reference sequence). The CDR3 covers 13 residues. This CDR3 is CASSLPSNHEQFF. The CDR3 bases are TGTGCCAGCAGCTTGCCTAGCAACCATGAGCAGTTCTTC.

The sample holds a few counts of this clone. The chain joins TRBV28 to TRBJ2-7, with D uncertain. Germline V gene data show CDR1 as MDHEN and CDR2 as SYDVKM. Trimming stripped 10 bases from V and 4 bases from J, with 23 bases between. The CDR3 covers 15 residues. The DNA of the CDR3 is TGTGCCACCCAGGATAGGGAAGGAGTGAGATACGAGCAGTACTTC. Translating it yields CATQDREGVRYEQYF.

V usage is TRBV28 and J usage is TRBJ1-1, with D perhaps TRBD1 (5 bases). The CDR3 consists of 12 residues. Germline V gene data show CDR1 as MDHEN and CDR2 as SYDVKM. Trimming stripped 5 bases from V and 8 bases from J, with 12 bases between. The CDR3, as DNA: TGTGCCAGCAGTCCCCCGGGACTCGAAGCTTTCTTT. It specifies CASSPPGLEAFF.

J is TRBJ2-7 and V is TRBV28; TRBD2 agrees at 8 bases. This CDR3 region has 15 residues. V lost 6 bases to trimming and J lost 3 bases; unmatched junction nucleotides: 10. Germline-derived CDR1 and CDR2 are MDHEN and SYDVKM. The CDR3 DNA reads as TGTGCCAGCAGCCCGACCCGGGAGGGAGGCTACGAGCAGTACTTC. Protein sequence: CASSPTREGGYEQYF. Full variable domain (remainder filled in from reference TRBV28 and TRBJ2-7): DVKVTQSSRYLVKRTGEKVFLECVQDMDHENMFWYRQDPGLGLRLIYFSYDVKMKEKGDIPEGYSVSREKKERFSLILESASTNQTSMYLCASSPTREGGYEQYFGPGTRLTVT.

The chain joins TRBV4-1 to TRBJ2-7, with a tentative D call TRBD2 (6 bases). The germline gives CDR1 MGHRA, CDR2 YSYEKL. Deletions cut 4 bases from V and 1 base from J, with 26 bases between. This CDR3 contains 19 residues. As DNA, the CDR3 is TGCGCCAGCAGCCCTCGCAGGGCGGGTTCCCGGGGAGGTTCCTACGAGCAGTACTTC. Protein product: CASSPRRAGSRGGSYEQYF.

The gene calls are TRBV5-1 and TRBJ2-7; TRBD1 aligns across 10 bases. V lost 4 bases, J lost 3 bases, and 7 bases stayed unmatched. The CDR3 spans 15 residues. Germline assignment: CDR1 SGHRS and CDR2 YFSETQ. CDR3 in DNA: TGCGCCAGCAGCCTGGACAGGGGGGGTGGCTACGAGCAGTACTTC. It translates to CASSLDRGGGYEQYF.

This clone has a single count. The chain links TRBV5-4 to TRBJ2-7; D possibly corresponds to TRBD1 (6 bases). CDR1 is SGHNT, CDR2 YYREEE, per germline (reference sequence). CDR3 length: 14 amino acids. V lost 4 bases and J lost 6, with 17 bases in between. CDR3 DNA: TGTGCCAGCAGCCCCGGGACATCCTTTGGCGAGCAGTACTTC. Amino acids: CASSPGTSFGEQYF.

CDR3 bases: TGTGCCAGCAGCTTAGCGGGAGGGATTCACGAGCAGTACTTC. Translation gives CASSLAGGIHEQYF. This sequence joins TRBV7-9 and TRBJ2-7; 7 bases map to TRBD2. The CDR3 consists of 14 residues. V lost 0 bases to trimming and J lost 5 bases; unmatched junction nucleotides: 4. Germline V gene sequence: CDR1 SEHNR, CDR2 FQNEAQ (reference sequence).

This clone was recorded only once. The chain uses TRBV5-4 and TRBJ2-1; D perhaps matches TRBD2 (6 bases). V dropped 3 bases and J dropped 2 bases, with 12 bases sitting between them. This CDR3 has 15 amino acids. CDR1 and CDR2 from the germline V gene are SGHNT and YYREEE (reference sequence). CDR3 nucleotide sequence: TGTGCCAGCAGCTGGGAGGAGGGTCCCTACAATGAGCAGTTCTTC. Translating it yields CASSWEEGPYNEQFF. The variable domain in full, completed from reference TRBV5-4 and TRBJ2-1, reads ETGVTQSPTHLIKTRGQQVTLRCSSQSGHNTVSWYQQALGQGPQFIFQYYREEENGRGNFPPRFSGLQFPNYSSELNVNALELDDSALYLCASSWEEGPYNEQFFGPGTRLTVL.

The chain couples TRBV10-2 to TRBJ2-1; tentative D call: TRBD1 (5 bases). The CDR3 is made up of 12 amino acids. The germline gives CDR1 WSHSY, CDR2 SAAADI. V dropped 8 bases and J dropped 7 bases, with 12 bases sitting between them. The CDR3 loop is CASSQGVNEQFF. CDR3 nucleotides: TGCGCCAGCTCCCAAGGGGTGAATGAGCAGTTCTTC.

The genes are TRBV2 and TRBJ1-5; unclear D gene. The CDR3 has 14 amino acids. In germline, CDR1 is SNHLY, CDR2 FYNNEI. Trimming left V 4 bases short and J 0 bases short, with 7 bases between. DNA of the CDR3: TGTGCCAGCAGTGCTCAAAGTAGCAATCAGCCCCAGCATTTT. This sequence encodes CASSAQSSNQPQHF.

V usage is TRBV14 and J usage is TRBJ2-7, with TRBD2 identical over 7 bases. CDR1 and CDR2 from the germline V gene are SGHDN and FVKESK. V shed 3 bases, J shed 0 bases, and the junction held 5 bases outside the gene matches. The CDR3 length is 15 residues. DNA of the CDR3: TGTGCCAGCAGCCACCTAGCGGAGAGCTCCTACGAGCAGTACTTC. This codes for CASSHLAESSYEQYF. Looking up the rest from reference TRBV14 and TRBJ2-7 gives the full variable domain: EAGVTQFPSHSVIEKGQTVTLRCDPISGHDNLYWYRRVMGKEIKFLLHFVKESKQDESGMPNNRFLAERTGGTYSTLKVQPAELEDSGVYFCASSHLAESSYEQYFGPGTRLTVT.

The rearrangement links TRBV27 to TRBJ2-7; tentative D call: TRBD2 (5 bases). The ends were cut back, 8 bases at V and 4 bases at J, with 9 bases in the middle. Per the germline V gene, CDR1 is MNHEY and CDR2 is SMNVEV (reference sequence). There are 11 residues in the CDR3. CDR3 coding DNA: TGTGCCAGCGGCCGAGGGTACGAGCAGTACTTC. The encoded protein is CASGRGYEQYF.

The V and J genes are TRBV5-6 and TRBJ1-2; maybe TRBD1 (5 bases). V was shortened by 1 base and J by 4 bases, with 11 bases between the two germline ends. The CDR3 is 14 residues long. CDR1 and CDR2 from the germline V gene are SGHDT and YYEEEE. This CDR3 is CASSLRGGPYGYTF. For the CDR3, the DNA is TGTGCCAGCAGCTTGAGGGGCGGACCCTATGGCTACACCTTC. Together with reference TRBV5-6 and TRBJ1-2, the CDR3 gives the full variable domain: DAGVTQSPTHLIKTRGQQVTLRCSPKSGHDTVSWYQQALGQGPQFIFQYYEEEERQRGNFPDRFSGHQFPNYSSELNVNALLLGDSALYLCASSLRGGPYGYTFGSGTRLTVV.

V gene TRBV30 combines with J gene TRBJ2-1; TRBD2 agrees at 11 bases. Germline-derived CDR1 and CDR2 are GTSNPN and SVGIG (reference sequence). This CDR3 region has 14 residues. The junction had 6 bases not matched to a gene; V was cut back by 4 bases and J by 7 bases. CDR3 amino acids: CAWNSGRAINEQFF. The CDR3 DNA is TGTGCCTGGAATAGCGGGAGGGCCATAAATGAGCAGTTCTTC.

The V and J genes are TRBV5-6 and TRBJ2-5, with 7 bases aligning to TRBD2. Germline V CDR1 and CDR2: SGHDT, YYEEEE. CDR3 length: 13 amino acids. With 4 bases clipped from V and 4 bases from J, the junction kept 4 bases outside the gene matches. The CDR3 loop is CASSPIAGETQYF. The CDR3 DNA is TGTGCCAGCAGCCCAATAGCGGGAGAGACCCAGTACTTC.

CDR3 protein: CASRVDRTSNYGYTF. CDR3 DNA: TGTGCCAGCAGAGTTGACAGGACCTCTAACTATGGCTACACCTTC. V usage is TRBV6-5 and J usage is TRBJ1-2; weak D call: TRBD1 (6 bases). V was trimmed by 6 bases and J by 0 bases, leaving 14 bases between them. This CDR3 contains 15 residues. In germline, CDR1 is MNHEY, CDR2 SVGAGI.

The sample holds a few counts of this clone. The chain carries TRBV5-8 and TRBJ1-2; D not resolved. CDR1 and CDR2 (germline): SGHTS, YDEGEE. V lost 6 bases, J lost 1 base, and 19 bases lay in between. This CDR3 has 16 amino acids. CDR3 region: CASTRLGSGSNYGYTF. The CDR3 DNA follows: TGTGCCAGCACCCGACTGGGCAGCGGAAGTAACTATGGCTACACCTTC.